The T cell receptor beta chain under discussion was sequenced for a study of blood T cell repertoires in COVID-19. Study context: COVID-19 samples collected from the United States, Italy and Spain covered acute and convalescent phases.

The CDR3 length is 17 residues. Per germline, CDR1 MNHEY and CDR2 SVGEGT. Deletions cut 2 bases from V and 3 bases from J, with 17 bases between. How the authors handled the data: Amplifying reference gene primers gave estimates of nucleated cell counts. Repertoires were generated with immunoSEQ multiplex PCR, while TCRdb's copy carries only in-frame clones and drops some. D and trimming were read from the DNA, whereas the V and J calls and clone size are those reported in that table. This sample has 75,000 to 95,000 clones; approximately 91% occur once, and the top ten carry around 3%. Source material: peripheral blood. This TCR came from a woman older than 75 with acute or convalescent COVID-19. The chain employs TRBV6-2 or TRBV6-3 and TRBJ1-5; D may be TRBD1 (5 bases). The CDR3 DNA reads as TGTGCCAGCAGTTACGCCGCCAGGGTGTTTCTCAATCAGCCCCAGCATTTT. The encoded protein is CASSYAARVFLNQPQHF.